A single sample gave rise to the 26 T cell receptor beta chains below, sequenced in a study of blood T cell repertoires in COVID-19. Generated by immunoSEQ multiplex PCR, the TCRdb table keeps only in-frame clones and is missing some. The data hold under 250,000 clones, with around 83% observed a single time. The sample comprised peripheral blood. These receptor sequences come from a woman aged 45-65 years with acute or convalescent COVID-19.

This CDR3 is CASSQGGLAGEQYF. The CDR3 DNA follows: TGTGCCAGCAGCCAAGGAGGGCTAGCTGGGGAGCAGTACTTC. The chain employs TRBV3-1 (or the pseudogene TRBV3-2) and TRBJ2-7, with a tentative D call TRBD2 (5 bases). Deletions cut 1 base from V and 7 bases from J, with 14 bases between. The CDR3 covers 14 residues. Germline V CDR1 and CDR2: LGHDT, YNNKEL (reference sequence).

There are a few counts of this clone. V usage is TRBV15 and J usage is TRBJ1-6, with 7 bases lining up with TRBD1. The junction had 17 bases not matched to a gene; V was cut back by 3 bases and J by 6 bases. CDR1 is LNHNV, CDR2 YYDKDF, per germline (reference sequence). This CDR3 is built from 19 residues. The CDR3 loop is CATSRDLGQDLTINSPLHF. CDR3 nucleotide sequence: TGTGCCACCAGCAGGGACCTAGGACAGGACCTTACTATTAATTCACCCCTCCACTTT.

The rearrangement links TRBV28 to TRBJ1-4, with 8 bases that match TRBD1. This CDR3 region has 14 residues. Germline V gene sequence: CDR1 MDHEN, CDR2 SYDVKM. J was trimmed by 7 bases and V by 4 bases; bases with no gene match: 5. The CDR3 nucleotides read TGTGCCAGCAGTTCGACAGGGGATGGTGAAAAACTGTTTTTT. Its protein is CASSSTGDGEKLFF.

This clone is a singleton in its sample. The CDR3 spells CASGQGLATETQYF. The CDR3 nucleotides are TGTGCTAGTGGCCAAGGACTAGCGACGGAGACCCAGTACTTC. The V and J genes are TRBV12-5 and TRBJ2-5; 9 nucleotides line up with TRBD2. CDR3 length equals 14 residues. CDR1 is LGHNT, CDR2 FRNRAP, per germline. With 6 bases clipped from V and 5 bases from J, the junction kept 7 bases outside the gene matches.

The chain is built from TRBV11-2 and TRBJ2-3, with 7 bases identical to TRBD2. CDR1 is SGHAT, CDR2 FQNNGV, per germline. The junction had 14 bases not matched to a gene; V was cut back by 5 bases and J by 9 bases. The CDR3 covers 15 residues. The CDR3 loop reads CASSLLAGARGTQYF. CDR3 bases: TGTGCCAGCAGCCTTCTGGCGGGAGCACGGGGAACGCAGTATTTT.

The rearrangement links TRBV10-2 to TRBJ1-1; 12 bases map to TRBD1. The germline V gene encodes CDR1 WSHSY and CDR2 SAAADI. V trimming: 6 bases; J trimming: 7 bases; junction bases outside the gene matches: 9. The CDR3 loop spans 15 amino acids. CDR3 nucleotide sequence: TGCGCCAGCAGCGCCTGGGGACAGGGGGCTGGTGAAGCTTTCTTT. Encoded protein: CASSAWGQGAGEAFF.

V usage is TRBV5-4 and J usage is TRBJ1-2, with D possibly TRBD1 on 6 matching bases. Deletions cut 4 bases from V and 4 bases from J, with 11 bases between. The CDR3 is 13 residues long. Germline V CDR1 and CDR2: SGHNT, YYREEE (reference sequence). The CDR3: CASSPDRFYGYTF. The CDR3, as DNA: TGTGCCAGCAGCCCCGACAGGTTCTATGGCTACACCTTC.

The chain has TRBV6-6 and TRBJ1-1; 9 nucleotides agree with TRBD1. This CDR3 has 18 amino acids. Trimming took 5 bases from V and 1 from J; bases not matched to a gene: 14. Per the germline V gene, CDR1 is MNHNY and CDR2 is SVGAGI (reference sequence). CDR3 DNA: TGTGCCAGCAGTCAGCAAATTCCCGGGACAGGGAGGAACACTGAAGCTTTCTTT. Translating it yields CASSQQIPGTGRNTEAFF.

The rearrangement joins TRBV2 to TRBJ2-2; the D is unclear. The length of the CDR3 is 14 residues. The germline gives CDR1 SNHLY, CDR2 FYNNEI. V lost 4 bases and J lost 0, with 6 bases in between. CDR3 sequence reads: CASSVSANTGELFF. The CDR3 DNA sequence: TGTGCCAGCAGTGTGTCGGCGAACACCGGGGAGCTGTTTTTT.

J is TRBJ1-5 and V is TRBV6-1, with D hard to call. CDR1 is MNHNS, CDR2 SASEGT, per germline. The CDR3 covers 14 residues. V lost 1 base to trimming and J lost 4 bases, with 8 bases between them. CDR3 DNA sequence: TGTGCCAGCAGTGAAGGGGTCGGGAATCAGCCCCAGCATTTT. This gives the protein CASSEGVGNQPQHF.

The chain is built from TRBV2 and TRBJ1-1; possible D gene TRBD1, 5 bases. Per germline, CDR1 SNHLY and CDR2 FYNNEI. The CDR3 is 18 amino acids. Trimming took 2 bases from V and 12 from J, leaving 31 bases between them. CDR3 sequence reads: CASSEKFSDTFRPRSPFF. CDR3 DNA sequence: TGTGCCAGCAGTGAAAAGTTTTCGGACACGTTTCGCCCAAGGTCGCCTTTCTTT.

The V call is TRBV7-9, the J call TRBJ2-7; no reliable D call. The V gene's germline CDR1 is SEHNR and CDR2 FQNEAQ (reference sequence). V gave up 1 base and J gave up 6 bases, with 13 bases separating them. The CDR3 totals 14 residues. The CDR3 DNA sequence: TGTGCCAGCAGCTTAGATCGAGCCACCCGCGAGCAGTACTTC. Its translation is CASSLDRATREQYF.

The V gene is TRBV5-1, the J gene TRBJ2-3; 13 bases align to TRBD2. J gave up 2 bases and V 4 bases, and 7 bases lay outside the gene matches. Germline CDR1 reads SGHRS; CDR2 reads YFSETQ. The CDR3 spans 17 residues. The CDR3 is CASSGGTSGDFTDTQYF. CDR3 in DNA: TGCGCCAGCAGCGGCGGGACTAGCGGGGATTTCACAGATACGCAGTATTTT.

This sequence joins TRBV2 and TRBJ1-4; 10 bases are shared with TRBD1. V gave up 7 bases and J gave up 8 bases; unmatched junction bases: 7. There are 14 residues in the CDR3. Looked up from germline, CDR1 is SNHLY and CDR2 is FYNNEI. The CDR3 DNA follows: TGTGCCAGCAACCCCGGGACAGGGGCAGAAAAACTGTTTTTT. Translating gives CASNPGTGAEKLFF.

The rearrangement uses TRBV28 and TRBJ2-5; a weak D match, TRBD2 (5 bases). This CDR3 has 16 residues. Deletions cut 5 bases from V and 1 base from J, with 17 bases between. Germline assignment: CDR1 MDHEN and CDR2 SYDVKM. The CDR3 loop reads CASSPEDFYLQETQYF. The CDR3 nucleotides read TGTGCCAGCAGTCCCGAGGACTTTTATCTCCAAGAGACCCAGTACTTC.

This rearrangement joins TRBV24-1 to TRBJ2-1; a possible D gene is TRBD2 (5 bases). Trimming removed 9 bases from V and 4 bases from J, with 12 bases in between. The CDR3 runs 13 residues. Germline values: CDR1 KGHDR, CDR2 SFDVKD. The DNA for the CDR3 is TGTGCCACCCGCGGCGGGCTTTACAATGAGCAGTTCTTC. Its translation is CATRGGLYNEQFF.

The chain employs TRBV13 and TRBJ1-2; D gene ambiguous. V lost 5 bases and J 4 bases, leaving 14 bases between the germline ends. CDR3 length: 14 residues. Germline loops: CDR1 PRHDT, CDR2 FYEKMQ (reference sequence). CDR3 sequence reads: CASSRISVPYGYTF. CDR3 sequence (DNA): TGTGCCAGCAGCCGAATCTCAGTACCCTATGGCTACACCTTC. Full variable domain (remainder filled in from reference TRBV13 and TRBJ1-2): AAGVIQSPRHLIKEKRETATLKCYPIPRHDTVYWYQQGPGQDPQFLISFYEKMQSDKGSIPDRFSAQQFSDYHSELNMSSLELGDSALYFCASSRISVPYGYTFGSGTRLTVV.

V usage is TRBV13 and J usage is TRBJ2-7; 9 bases line up with TRBD2. Germline assignment: CDR1 PRHDT and CDR2 FYEKMQ (reference sequence). J gave up 5 bases and V 5 bases, and 16 bases lay outside the gene matches. The CDR3 has 17 amino acids. The CDR3 protein is CASSRRGGLAGMNEQYF. The DNA for the CDR3 is TGTGCCAGCAGCCGGAGGGGGGGGCTAGCGGGAATGAACGAGCAGTACTTC.

The rearrangement joins TRBV7-3 to TRBJ2-3; maybe TRBD2 (7 bases). The CDR3 loop spans 18 amino acids. V dropped 5 bases and J dropped 5 bases, with 26 bases sitting between them. Germline CDR1 SGHTA, CDR2 FQGTGA. The CDR3 here is CASSPSGGQWGYGDTQYF. The CDR3 region has the DNA TGTGCCAGCAGCCCCTCGGGGGGCCAATGGGGATATGGAGATACGCAGTATTTT.

The chain joins TRBV11-2 to TRBJ2-5; 11 positions match TRBD2. Germline V gene lookup returns CDR1 SGHAT and CDR2 FQNNGV. Unmatched junction bases numbered 4, after V lost 5 bases and J lost 2 bases. This CDR3 comprises 15 residues. The CDR3 region is CASSRLAGTQETQYF. The CDR3, as DNA: TGTGCCAGCAGCCGACTAGCGGGAACGCAAGAGACCCAGTACTTC.

CDR3 in DNA: TGCAGTGCTAGTGCACAGTCCTACGAGCAGTACTTC. Its translation is CSASAQSYEQYF. The chain has TRBV20-1 and TRBJ2-7, with D hard to call. Germline V gene sequence: CDR1 DFQATT, CDR2 SNEGSKA (reference sequence). Trimming cost V 3 bases and J 1 base, with 7 bases left between them. CDR3 length: 12 amino acids.

V and J are TRBV28 and TRBJ2-7, with D perhaps TRBD1 (5 bases). V gave up 2 bases and J gave up 4 bases, with 9 bases separating them. CDR1 and CDR2 (germline): MDHEN, SYDVKM. The CDR3 length is 13 residues. The CDR3 DNA reads as TGTGCCAGCAGTTTAACAGGCCCGTACGAGCAGTACTTC. This translates into CASSLTGPYEQYF.

This clone was seen only a few times. J is TRBJ2-1 and V is TRBV4-2; 10 bases are shared with TRBD2. The germline V gene has CDR1 LGHNA and CDR2 YNFKEQ. The length of the CDR3 is 16 residues. V was clipped by 2 bases and J by 7 bases; unmatched bases: 8. The CDR3 DNA sequence: TGTGCCAGCAGCCAACGGCTAGCGGGAGAGCGAAATGAGCAGTTCTTC. Translated: CASSQRLAGERNEQFF.

The chain combines TRBV5-4 with TRBJ2-5; perhaps TRBD2 as D (5 bases). CDR3 length: 13 residues. Trimming took off 0 bases at V and 5 bases at J, with 8 bases between the two ends. The germline V gene has CDR1 SGHNT and CDR2 YYREEE (reference sequence). This CDR3 reads CASSLGGAETQYF. CDR3 sequence (DNA): TGTGCCAGCAGCTTGGGGGGAGCGGAGACCCAGTACTTC.

Only one count was recorded for this clone. The chain couples TRBV7-9 to TRBJ1-2; 10 nucleotides align to TRBD1. The CDR3 is 16 amino acids. V was clipped by 0 bases and J by 2 bases; unmatched bases: 3. Germline loops: CDR1 SEHNR, CDR2 FQNEAQ (reference sequence). CDR3 sequence reads: CASSLAGTGENYGYTF. CDR3 in DNA: TGTGCCAGCAGCTTAGCGGGGACAGGGGAGAACTATGGCTACACCTTC.

This clone was picked up a small number of times. This chain connects TRBV7-2 to TRBJ2-1, with TRBD2 identical over 10 bases. With V trimmed by 1 base and J by 12 bases, 3 bases remained unmatched. In germline, CDR1 is SGHTA, CDR2 FQGNSA. This CDR3 spans 13 amino acids. The CDR3 protein is CASSLELAGTQFF. The CDR3 DNA sequence: TGTGCCAGCAGCTTAGAACTAGCGGGGACGCAGTTCTTC. Filled out from reference TRBV7-2 and TRBJ2-1, the complete variable domain reads GAGVSQSPSNKVTEKGKDVELRCDPISGHTALYWYRQSLGQGLEFLIYFQGNSAPDKSGLPSDRFSAERTGGSVSTLTIQRTQQEDSAVYLCASSLELAGTQFFGPGTRLTVL.